Shown below are 32 T cell receptor beta chains from a single sample sequenced in a study of blood T cell repertoires in COVID-19. Sequencing was performed with immunoSEQ multiplex PCR; in TCRdb, only in-frame clones are kept and a portion is missing. The sample has some 300,000 clones, around 90% seen once. The sequenced sample was peripheral blood. Every receptor here comes from a woman aged 40 to 55 with COVID-19, enrolled during active disease.

The V call is TRBV27, the J call TRBJ2-3; 7 nucleotides line up with TRBD1. This CDR3 contains 15 residues. Germline V gene sequence: CDR1 MNHEY, CDR2 SMNVEV (reference sequence). V dropped 1 base and J dropped 2; count of bases not matched to a gene: 3. The CDR3 protein is CASSLLGTATDTQYF. CDR3 DNA sequence: TGTGCCAGCAGTTTATTGGGGACAGCCACAGATACGCAGTATTTT.

The genes are TRBV9 and TRBJ1-6, with TRBD1 identical over 8 bases. CDR1 and CDR2 from the germline V gene are SGDLS and YYNGEE. CDR3 size: 13 residues. V gave up 4 bases and J gave up 9 bases; unmatched junction bases: 3. The DNA of the CDR3 is TGTGCCAGCAGCACCAGGGGGCGTTCACCCCTCCACTTT. As protein: CASSTRGRSPLHF.

There are a few counts of this clone. This chain uses TRBV3-1 (or the pseudogene TRBV3-2) with TRBJ2-7, with TRBD2 matching 7 bases. Germline V gene lookup returns CDR1 LGHDT and CDR2 YNNKEL (reference sequence). The V segment lost 2 bases and the J segment 5 bases; nucleotides outside the gene matches: 3. This CDR3 comprises 13 residues. CDR3 protein: CASSQPGLNEQYF. The DNA for the CDR3 is TGTGCCAGCAGCCAACCGGGACTAAACGAGCAGTACTTC.

This sequence joins TRBV28 and TRBJ2-7; TRBD2 might be the D (6 bases). Germline V lookup: CDR1 MDHEN, CDR2 SYDVKM. Deletions cut 4 bases from V and 4 bases from J, with 8 bases between. The CDR3 runs to 12 residues. CDR3 DNA sequence: TGTGCCAGCAGTTGGGGGGAATACGAGCAGTACTTC. Amino acids: CASSWGEYEQYF.

The chain couples TRBV6-2 or TRBV6-3 to TRBJ2-4; D is unclear. V was cut by 6 bases and J by 1 base, with 7 bases left in between. The CDR3 has 13 amino acids. Germline V gene data show CDR1 as MNHEY and CDR2 as SVGEGT. CDR3 nucleotides: TGTGCCAGCAGCAGTGAGGCCAAAAACATTCAGTACTTC. It specifies CASSSEAKNIQYF.

This sequence joins TRBV3-1 (or the pseudogene TRBV3-2) and TRBJ1-6, with TRBD1 matching 7 bases. Losses at the gene ends were 4 bases for V and 7 bases for J; bases not matched to a gene: 10. The V gene's germline CDR1 is LGHDT and CDR2 YNNKEL (reference sequence). The CDR3 runs 16 residues. The CDR3 sequence: CASSRQGQAGNSPLHF. The CDR3 coding sequence is TGTGCCAGCAGCCGACAAGGACAGGCGGGAAATTCACCCCTCCACTTT.

The chain has TRBV6-2 or TRBV6-3 and TRBJ1-1; 7 bases are a match to TRBD1. V lost 3 bases and J lost 8; bases outside the gene matches: 6. The CDR3 sequence is 13 residues long. Germline V CDR1 and CDR2: MNHEY, SVGEGT. In nucleotides, the CDR3 is TGTGCCAGCAGTTATCCCAGGGGGAAAGAAGCTTTCTTT. This encodes CASSYPRGKEAFF.

The J gene is TRBJ1-4, the V gene TRBV9; TRBD1 matches 7 bases. This CDR3 is built from 14 residues. Germline V CDR1 and CDR2: SGDLS, YYNGEE. V gave up 2 bases and J gave up 10 bases; unmatched junction bases: 8. CDR3 in amino acids: CASSVGTAEAKLFF. In DNA form, the CDR3 reads TGTGCCAGCAGCGTCGGGACAGCTGAGGCAAAACTGTTTTTT.

The V call is TRBV2, the J call TRBJ2-6; 12 nucleotides agree with TRBD1. With V trimmed by 8 bases and J by 3 bases, 8 bases remained unmatched. The germline V gene encodes CDR1 SNHLY and CDR2 FYNNEI. There are 17 residues in the CDR3. The CDR3 protein is CASQPGQGAGGANVLTF. CDR3 coding DNA: TGTGCCAGCCAGCCGGGACAGGGGGCGGGTGGGGCCAACGTCCTGACTTTC.

This chain uses TRBV6-5 with TRBJ2-7; D gene unclear. This CDR3 region has 14 residues. Germline V lookup: CDR1 MNHEY, CDR2 SVGAGI. The V and J ends lost 2 bases and 3 bases respectively, with 11 bases between them. DNA of the CDR3: TGTGCCAGCAGTTACGCGCGATTAAACTACGAGCAGTACTTC. Protein sequence: CASSYARLNYEQYF.

The chain links TRBV19 to TRBJ1-6, with TRBD1 as a possible D gene (5 bases). The V and J ends lost 5 bases and 6 bases respectively, with 23 bases between them. The CDR3 loop spans 18 amino acids. CDR1 LNHDA and CDR2 SQIVND come from the germline V gene (reference sequence). The CDR3 nucleotides read TGTGCCAGTAGTTTGGCGACATCCAGGGCGGTGGGTAATTCACCCCTCCACTTT. Its protein is CASSLATSRAVGNSPLHF.

The rearrangement uses TRBV9 and TRBJ2-6; 9 bases are shared with TRBD1. V was pared by 7 bases and J by 0 bases, with 11 bases of the junction left unmatched. Germline-derived CDR1 and CDR2 are SGDLS and YYNGEE. The CDR3 has 18 residues. The CDR3 here is CASHYGTGRFSGANVLTF. The CDR3 DNA sequence: TGTGCCAGCCACTATGGGACAGGGAGATTCTCTGGGGCCAACGTCCTGACTTTC. Looking up the rest from reference TRBV9 and TRBJ2-6 gives the full variable domain: DSGVTQTPKHLITATGQRVTLRCSPRSGDLSVYWYQQSLDQGLQFLIQYYNGEERAKGNILERFSAQQFPDLHSELNLSSLELGDSALYFCASHYGTGRFSGANVLTFGAGSRLTVL.

V usage is TRBV30 and J usage is TRBJ2-5, with unresolved D. This CDR3 is built from 13 residues. The V end was cut by 7 bases, the J end by 2 bases, with 14 bases between. In germline, CDR1 is GTSNPN, CDR2 SVGIG (reference sequence). CDR3 bases: TGTGCCTTAAAACGGAGCCTACAAGAGACCCAGTACTTC. This encodes CALKRSLQETQYF.

The CDR3 sequence: CASSISGGGETQYF. The CDR3 bases are TGTGCCAGTAGTATTAGCGGGGGGGGAGAGACCCAGTACTTC. The chain carries TRBV19 and TRBJ2-5; TRBD2 agrees at 11 bases. The ends lost 3 bases at V and 4 bases at J; junction bases unmatched: 1. Per germline, CDR1 LNHDA and CDR2 SQIVND (reference sequence). This CDR3 is 14 amino acids long.

This clone was seen a single time. The chain combines TRBV9 with TRBJ2-2, with a weak D call TRBD1 (6 bases). Per germline, CDR1 SGDLS and CDR2 YYNGEE. This CDR3 region has 16 residues. Deletions cut 1 base from V and 3 bases from J, with 13 bases between. CDR3: CASSVFTGKDTGELFF. In DNA form, the CDR3 reads TGTGCCAGCAGCGTATTCACAGGGAAGGACACCGGGGAGCTGTTTTTT. Variable domain in full (rest from reference TRBV9 and TRBJ2-2): DSGVTQTPKHLITATGQRVTLRCSPRSGDLSVYWYQQSLDQGLQFLIQYYNGEERAKGNILERFSAQQFPDLHSELNLSSLELGDSALYFCASSVFTGKDTGELFFGEGSRLTVL.

The chain carries TRBV28 and TRBJ2-7; weak D call: TRBD1 (5 bases). This CDR3 comprises 15 residues. From germline, CDR1 is MDHEN and CDR2 SYDVKM. The ends were cut back, 6 bases at V and 7 bases at J, with 22 bases in the middle. CDR3 sequence: CASSLGLGLTGEQYF. In nucleotides, the CDR3 is TGTGCCAGCAGCCTGGGGCTGGGGCTAACGGGTGAGCAGTACTTC.

The chain links TRBV2 to TRBJ1-6, with 8 bases fitting TRBD1. V lost 5 bases, J lost 10 bases, and 10 bases stayed unmatched. The length of the CDR3 is 15 residues. Per germline, CDR1 SNHLY and CDR2 FYNNEI. The DNA of the CDR3 is TGTGCCAGCAGTCCCGGACAGGGAAGCGGCTCACCCCTCCACTTT. This translates into CASSPGQGSGSPLHF.

The rearrangement links TRBV4-1 to TRBJ1-2; D unclear. Trimming cost V 1 base and J 6 bases, with 15 bases left between them. The germline V gene encodes CDR1 MGHRA and CDR2 YSYEKL. The CDR3 spans 15 residues. This CDR3 is CASSQVLRKPDGYTF. CDR3 nucleotides: TGCGCCAGCAGCCAAGTACTGCGTAAACCGGATGGCTACACCTTC.

V and J are TRBV6-5 and TRBJ2-1, with 7 nucleotides matching TRBD2. The CDR3 spans 14 residues. CDR1 is MNHEY and CDR2 is SVGAGI in the germline V gene. Trimming cost V 6 bases and J 8 bases; bases outside gene matches: 10. The CDR3: CASSDGGFSDEQFF. CDR3 DNA sequence: TGTGCCAGCAGCGACGGGGGGTTTTCGGATGAGCAGTTCTTC.

The chain employs TRBV5-1 and TRBJ1-5, with no clear D. Germline assignment: CDR1 SGHRS and CDR2 YFSETQ. V dropped 3 bases and J dropped 2 bases, with 15 bases sitting between them. CDR3 length: 16 amino acids. CDR3 protein: CASSSGSGSGNQPQHF. CDR3 sequence (DNA): TGCGCCAGCAGCTCTGGGTCGGGGTCGGGCAATCAGCCCCAGCATTTT.

The rearrangement links TRBV4-3 to TRBJ1-3; D not certain. V was clipped by 0 bases and J by 5 bases, with 17 bases between them. Germline values: CDR1 LGHNA, CDR2 YSLEER. The CDR3 contains 17 residues. CDR3 sequence: CASSQELSSWSRNTIYF. CDR3 DNA sequence: TGCGCCAGCAGCCAAGAGCTCAGCTCTTGGAGTAGAAACACCATATATTTT.

This chain uses TRBV7-2 with TRBJ1-5; TRBD1 might be the D (5 bases). This CDR3 region has 14 residues. The V and J ends lost 5 bases and 3 bases respectively, with 11 bases between them. Germline V gene data show CDR1 as SGHTA and CDR2 as FQGNSA. This chain's CDR3 is CASSRDFANQPQHF. The CDR3 nucleotides are TGTGCCAGCAGCCGGGACTTTGCCAATCAGCCCCAGCATTTT.

The CDR3 DNA reads TGTGCCAGTAGTATCCACCCAGTCGGGCGGGCGCTTGCCCCGATTTCCCTTTATACGCAGTATTTT. As protein: CASSIHPVGRALAPISLYTQYF. V and J are TRBV19 and TRBJ2-3; a possible D gene is TRBD2 (5 bases). V lost 3 bases to trimming and J lost 7 bases, with 38 bases between them. This CDR3 is 22 amino acids long. Germline assignment: CDR1 LNHDA and CDR2 SQIVND (reference sequence).

The V call is TRBV10-3, the J call TRBJ1-3; 9 nucleotides agree with TRBD1. Germline V CDR1 and CDR2: ENHRY, SYGVKD. The length of the CDR3 is 17 residues. V was clipped by 2 bases and J by 0 bases; unmatched bases: 5. The CDR3 coding sequence is TGTGCCATCAGTGAGGGGGACAGGGCGAGCTCTGGAAACACCATATATTTT. This codes for CAISEGDRASSGNTIYF.

On this clone: Other DNA sequences of this sample code for an identical CDR3. The genes are TRBV12-3 or TRBV12-4 and TRBJ1-1; 10 bases are shared with TRBD1. The junction had 2 bases not matched to a gene; V was cut back by 6 bases and J by 4 bases. CDR3 length equals 13 residues. The CDR3 is CASRRTGGTEAFF. CDR3 DNA sequence: TGTGCCAGCAGGAGGACAGGGGGCACTGAAGCTTTCTTT.

This chain links TRBV20-1 with TRBJ2-7, with 7 bases fitting TRBD2. V gave up 3 bases and J gave up 2 bases; unmatched junction bases: 13. The germline V gene encodes CDR1 DFQATT and CDR2 SNEGSKA (reference sequence). The CDR3 runs to 16 residues. This CDR3 reads CSASGRGSGTAYEQYF. In DNA, the CDR3 is TGCAGTGCTAGTGGGCGGGGGTCGGGAACCGCCTACGAGCAGTACTTC.

The genes are TRBV18 and TRBJ2-1, with TRBD2 matching 7 bases. This CDR3 is 14 amino acids long. Trimming removed 3 bases from V and 6 bases from J; junction bases left unmatched: 5. Per the germline V gene, CDR1 is KGHSH and CDR2 is LQKENI. The CDR3 here is CASSPGGGLNEQFF. In nucleotides, the CDR3 is TGTGCCAGCTCACCGGGCGGGGGTCTCAATGAGCAGTTCTTC.

V usage is TRBV7-2 and J usage is TRBJ2-5; D is undetermined. Trimming cost V 3 bases and J 7 bases, with 9 bases left between them. The CDR3 sequence is 12 residues long. Germline CDR1 is SGHTA and CDR2 is FQGNSA. This chain's CDR3 is CASSFDRGTQYF. The CDR3 coding sequence is TGTGCCAGCAGCTTTGACCGAGGGACCCAGTACTTC.

This clone appeared a few times. This sequence joins TRBV28 and TRBJ2-7; 11 bases map to TRBD1. The germline V gene encodes CDR1 MDHEN and CDR2 SYDVKM. V trimming: 3 bases; J trimming: 2 bases; junction bases outside the gene matches: 6. The CDR3 totals 16 residues. DNA of the CDR3: TGTGCCAGCAGTTTTTTATGGGGACAGGGGGCCTACGAGCAGTACTTC. Amino acid sequence: CASSFLWGQGAYEQYF.

The chain is built from TRBV7-2 and TRBJ1-2; perhaps TRBD1 as D (6 bases). CDR1 and CDR2 from the germline V gene are SGHTA and FQGNSA. CDR3 length: 16 residues. Trimming took 3 bases from V and 4 from J, leaving 18 bases between them. CDR3 nucleotide sequence: TGTGCCAGCAGCTTCGGGGGCGGGGGCGGCGGCTATGGCTACACCTTC. It translates to CASSFGGGGGGYGYTF.

The chain links TRBV7-3 to TRBJ1-6; D uncertain. Trimming pared 4 bases from V and 7 bases from J, leaving 5 bases between. This CDR3 comprises 12 residues. The germline V gene encodes CDR1 SGHTA and CDR2 FQGTGA. This CDR3 reads CASSYSNSPLHF. CDR3 bases: TGTGCCAGCAGCTACTCAAATTCACCCCTCCACTTT.

The chain couples TRBV28 to TRBJ1-1; D is uncertain. The germline CDR1 and CDR2 sequences are MDHEN and SYDVKM. The CDR3 sequence is 13 residues long. The germline V and J ends were trimmed by 5 bases and 4 bases, with 11 bases remaining between them. CDR3 residues: CASSALLRTEAFF. The CDR3 region has the DNA TGTGCCAGCAGTGCGCTTCTACGCACTGAAGCTTTCTTT.